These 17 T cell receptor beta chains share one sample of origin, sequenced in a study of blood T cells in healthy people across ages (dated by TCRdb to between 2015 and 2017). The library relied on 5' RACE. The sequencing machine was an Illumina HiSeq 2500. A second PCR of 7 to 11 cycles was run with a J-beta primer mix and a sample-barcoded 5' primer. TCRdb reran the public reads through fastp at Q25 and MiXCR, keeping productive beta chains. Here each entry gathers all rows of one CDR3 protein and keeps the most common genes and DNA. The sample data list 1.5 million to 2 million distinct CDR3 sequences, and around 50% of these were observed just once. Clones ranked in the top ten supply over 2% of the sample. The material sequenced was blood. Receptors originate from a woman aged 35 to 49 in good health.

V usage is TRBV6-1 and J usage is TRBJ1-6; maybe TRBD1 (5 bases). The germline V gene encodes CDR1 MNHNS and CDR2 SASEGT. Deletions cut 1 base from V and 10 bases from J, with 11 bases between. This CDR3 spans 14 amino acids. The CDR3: CASSEGVRGSPLHF. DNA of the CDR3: TGTGCCAGCAGTGAAGGGGTTAGGGGCTCACCCCTCCACTTT.

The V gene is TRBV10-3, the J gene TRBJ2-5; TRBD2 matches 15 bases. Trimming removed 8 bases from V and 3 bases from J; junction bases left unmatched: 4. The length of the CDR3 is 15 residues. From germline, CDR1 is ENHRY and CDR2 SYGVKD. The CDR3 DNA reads TGTGCCATCGGACTAGCGGGGGGGAATGAAGAGACCCAGTACTTC. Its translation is CAIGLAGGNEETQYF.

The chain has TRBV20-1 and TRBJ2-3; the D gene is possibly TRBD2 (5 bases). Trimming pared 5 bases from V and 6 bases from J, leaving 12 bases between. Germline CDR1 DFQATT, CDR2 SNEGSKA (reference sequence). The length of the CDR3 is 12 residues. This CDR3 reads CSAPDSGDTQYF. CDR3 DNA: TGCAGTGCTCCCGATTCGGGGGATACGCAGTATTTT.

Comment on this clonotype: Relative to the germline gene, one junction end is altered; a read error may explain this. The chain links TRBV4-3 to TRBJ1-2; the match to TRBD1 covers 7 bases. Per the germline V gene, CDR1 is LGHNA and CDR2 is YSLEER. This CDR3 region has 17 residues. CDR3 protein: CASSQELVGGATNGCTF. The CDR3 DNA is TGCGCCAGCAGCCAAGAATTAGTAGGGGGCGCGACTAATGGCTGCACCTTC.

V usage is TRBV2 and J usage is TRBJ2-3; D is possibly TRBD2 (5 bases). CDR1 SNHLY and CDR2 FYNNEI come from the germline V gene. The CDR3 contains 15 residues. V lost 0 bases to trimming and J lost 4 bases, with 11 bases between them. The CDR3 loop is CASSEALRTSDTQYF. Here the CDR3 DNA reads TGTGCCAGCAGTGAAGCGCTTCGGACTTCAGATACGCAGTATTTT.

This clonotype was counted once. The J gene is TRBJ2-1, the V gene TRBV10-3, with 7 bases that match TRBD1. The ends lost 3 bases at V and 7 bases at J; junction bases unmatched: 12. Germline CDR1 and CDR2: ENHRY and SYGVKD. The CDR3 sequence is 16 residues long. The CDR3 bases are TGTGCCATCAGTGAACCCCGGGACAGTCGCCAAAATGAGCAGTTCTTC. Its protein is CAISEPRDSRQNEQFF.

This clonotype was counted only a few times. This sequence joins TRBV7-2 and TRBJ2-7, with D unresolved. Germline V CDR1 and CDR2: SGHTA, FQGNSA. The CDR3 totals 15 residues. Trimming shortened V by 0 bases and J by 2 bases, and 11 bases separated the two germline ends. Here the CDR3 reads CASSLALGQPYEQYF. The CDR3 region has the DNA TGTGCCAGCAGCTTAGCGCTAGGTCAGCCCTACGAGCAGTACTTC.

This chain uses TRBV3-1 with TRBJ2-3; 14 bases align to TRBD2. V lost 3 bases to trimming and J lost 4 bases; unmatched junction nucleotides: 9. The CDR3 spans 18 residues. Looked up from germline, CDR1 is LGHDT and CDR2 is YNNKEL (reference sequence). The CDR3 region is CASSHPPGLAGVADTQYF. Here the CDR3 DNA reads TGTGCCAGCAGCCACCCACCGGGACTAGCGGGGGTGGCAGATACGCAGTATTTT.

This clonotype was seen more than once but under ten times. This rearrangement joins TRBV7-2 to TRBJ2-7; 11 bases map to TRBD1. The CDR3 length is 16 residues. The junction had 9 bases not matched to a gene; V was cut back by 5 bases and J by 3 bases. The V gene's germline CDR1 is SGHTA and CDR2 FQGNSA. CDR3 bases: TGTGCCAGCAGCCCGATCGCGGGGACAGGGGGCTACGAGCAGTACTTC. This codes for CASSPIAGTGGYEQYF.

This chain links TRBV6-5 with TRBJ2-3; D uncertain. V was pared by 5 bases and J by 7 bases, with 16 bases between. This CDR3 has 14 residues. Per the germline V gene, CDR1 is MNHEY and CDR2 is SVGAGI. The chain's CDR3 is CASSPPTGSYTQYF. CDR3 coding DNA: TGTGCCAGCAGTCCCCCAACTGGGTCATATACGCAGTATTTT.

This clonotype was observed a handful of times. The CDR3 is CASSQASGEETQYF. CDR3 sequence (DNA): TGTGCCAGCAGCCAAGCTTCCGGGGAAGAGACCCAGTACTTC. V and J are TRBV7-9 and TRBJ2-5; weak D call: TRBD2 (5 bases). The CDR3 has 14 residues. With 5 bases removed from V and 3 bases from J, the gap between germline ends came to 13 bases. Germline lookup yields CDR1 SEHNR and CDR2 FQNEAQ (reference sequence).

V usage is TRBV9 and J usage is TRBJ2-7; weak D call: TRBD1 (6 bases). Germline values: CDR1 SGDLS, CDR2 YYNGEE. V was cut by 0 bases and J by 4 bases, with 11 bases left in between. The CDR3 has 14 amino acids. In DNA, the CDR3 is TGTGCCAGCAGCGTAGGGGACACCGGGTACGAGCAGTACTTC. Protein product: CASSVGDTGYEQYF.

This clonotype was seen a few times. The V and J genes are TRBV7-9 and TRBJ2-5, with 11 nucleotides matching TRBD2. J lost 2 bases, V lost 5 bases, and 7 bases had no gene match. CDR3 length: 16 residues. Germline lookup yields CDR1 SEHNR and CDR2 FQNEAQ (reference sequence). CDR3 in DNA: TGTGCCAGCAGCAGAATACTAGCGGGGGTTCAAGAGACCCAGTACTTC. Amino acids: CASSRILAGVQETQYF.

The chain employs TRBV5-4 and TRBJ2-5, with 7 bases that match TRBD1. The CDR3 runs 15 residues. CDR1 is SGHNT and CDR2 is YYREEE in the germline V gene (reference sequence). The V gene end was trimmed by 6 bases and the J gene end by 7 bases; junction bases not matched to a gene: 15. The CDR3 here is CASTPRTGPVGTQYF. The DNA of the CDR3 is TGTGCCAGCACCCCACGGACAGGCCCCGTCGGGACCCAGTACTTC.

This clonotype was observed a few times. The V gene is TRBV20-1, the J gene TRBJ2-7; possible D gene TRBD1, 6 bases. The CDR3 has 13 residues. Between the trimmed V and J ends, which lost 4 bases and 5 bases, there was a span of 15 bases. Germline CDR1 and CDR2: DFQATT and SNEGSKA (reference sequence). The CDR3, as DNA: TGCAGTGCTAAACAGGGTATCGACCACGAGCAGTACTTC. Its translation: CSAKQGIDHEQYF.

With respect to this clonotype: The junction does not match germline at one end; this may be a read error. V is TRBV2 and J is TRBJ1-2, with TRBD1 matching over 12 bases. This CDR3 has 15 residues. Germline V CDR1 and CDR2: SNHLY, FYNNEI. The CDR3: CAALGTGGAIAGYTF. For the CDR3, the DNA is TGCGCTGCGCTGGGGACAGGGGGCGCGATAGCTGGCTACACCTTC.

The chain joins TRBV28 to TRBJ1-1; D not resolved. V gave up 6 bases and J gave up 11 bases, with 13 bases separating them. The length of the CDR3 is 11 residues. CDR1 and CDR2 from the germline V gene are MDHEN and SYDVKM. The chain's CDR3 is CASSPPGFAFF. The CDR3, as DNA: TGTGCCAGCAGCCCGCCGGGTTTCGCTTTCTTT.